This T cell receptor (beta chain) came from a study of long-term antiretroviral therapy in people with HIV. General observations from the study: Pre-ART expanded TRB clones stayed dominant throughout, though often decreasing after ART. Post-ART samples showed increased diversity that remained below transplant donor control levels. Older ART regimens were possibly in use when the blood was collected between the mid-2000s and the late 2010s.

No donor had fewer than one pre-ART PBMC sample or fewer than two post-ART PBMC samples. Researchers ran immunoSEQ v3.0 at survey level. Libraries were prepared by immunoSEQ multiplex PCR; TCRdb keeps only in-frame clonotypes and omits some of them. The sample includes under 30,000 clones, approximately 80% seen only once; the top ten take 7.3%. V lost 1 base and J lost 1, with 9 bases in between. The CDR3 covers 15 residues. Per germline, CDR1 SGHRS and CDR2 YFSETQ. Note on this clone: Its target is not known.

This TCR was recovered from a man aged 40-50 years with HIV. The chain has TRBV5-1 and TRBJ2-4, with D possibly being TRBD1 (6 bases). The specimen was unsorted PBMCs, collected 0.3 years after starting antiretroviral therapy. The CDR3 coding sequence is TGCGCCAGCAGCTTGACAGGGCTGGCCAAAAACATTCAGTACTTC. Translating gives CASSLTGLAKNIQYF.